This T cell receptor beta chain was found in a study of blood T cells in healthy people across ages. As for this clonotype: Its antigen is unidentified.

Primed by a sample-barcoded 5' primer and a J-beta primer mix, a second PCR proceeded for about 7 to 11 cycles. TCRdb re-called the 5' RACE reads through MiXCR, storing one row per CDR3 protein. This table holds about a million distinct CDR3 sequences, roughly 51% found once. The study's findings and limits: It was held that the diversity estimates obtained from one million T cells were underestimates.

The J segment lost 7 bases and the V segment lost 4 bases, leaving 8 bases of the junction unmatched. In germline, CDR1 is MGHRA, CDR2 YSYEKL. The CDR3 runs 17 residues. The V and J genes are TRBV4-1 and TRBJ2-4, with TRBD2 matching over 15 bases. This receptor was taken from a woman aged 60-75 years in good health. The sample taken for sequencing was blood. In nucleotides, the CDR3 is TGCGCCAGCAGCCGGGGACTAGCGGGAGGCCTAGGGAACATTCAGTACTTC. This sequence encodes CASSRGLAGGLGNIQYF.